Listed here are 20 T cell receptor beta chains from one sample, sequenced in a study of response to subunit inactivated influenza vaccine. TCRdb processed the RT-PCR reads anew with MiXCR; each CDR3 protein has one entry. The sample lists 550,000 to 650,000 distinct CDR3 sequences, over 9.5% occurring once. The specimen comprised PBMCs from blood, sampled on the day of vaccination. These receptors were collected from a man aged 45-65 years who received an inactivated influenza vaccine.

This clonotype was seen a few times. This chain links TRBV15 with TRBJ2-2; no reliable D call. The CDR3 spans 17 residues. Trimming stripped 0 bases from V and 2 bases from J, with 13 bases between. The V gene's germline CDR1 is LNHNV and CDR2 YYDKDF (reference sequence). This chain's CDR3 is CATSRDLVSLNTGELFF. The CDR3, as DNA: TGTGCCACCAGCAGAGATCTGGTGTCCCTAAACACCGGGGAGCTGTTTTTT.

This clonotype was counted a few times. V usage is TRBV20-1 and J usage is TRBJ2-3; tentatively, D is TRBD1 (6 bases). Germline CDR1 and CDR2: DFQATT and SNEGSKA (reference sequence). The length of the CDR3 is 14 residues. V lost 3 bases and J 1 base, leaving 11 bases between the germline ends. The CDR3 bases are TGCAGTGCTAGCTTGCCAGGGGGCACAGATACGCAGTATTTT. Its translation is CSASLPGGTDTQYF.

The chain couples TRBV20-1 to TRBJ1-5, with 12 bases aligning to TRBD1. Germline CDR1 is DFQATT and CDR2 is SNEGSKA (reference sequence). The CDR3 totals 14 residues. The V segment lost 6 bases and the J segment 6 bases; nucleotides outside the gene matches: 6. Here the CDR3 DNA reads TGCAGTGCGCCGGGACAGGGGGCGGGTCAGCCCCAGCATTTT. It translates to CSAPGQGAGQPQHF.

This clonotype was seen many times. CDR3 nucleotides: TGCAGTGCTAGAGACCCCATTGGAGCGGGAGGTCCCAATGAGCAGTTCTTC. This translates into CSARDPIGAGGPNEQFF. The J gene is TRBJ2-1, the V gene TRBV20-1; 9 bases map to TRBD2. Germline values: CDR1 DFQATT, CDR2 SNEGSKA (reference sequence). Unmatched junction bases numbered 12, after V lost 0 bases and J lost 6 bases. The CDR3 is 17 amino acids.

This clonotype appeared many times. The rearrangement links TRBV7-2 to TRBJ2-1; 8 positions agree with TRBD2. Germline values: CDR1 SGHTA, CDR2 FQGNSA. V was pared by 4 bases and J by 8 bases, with 4 bases of the junction left unmatched. CDR3 length equals 13 residues. The CDR3 spells CASSSSGSYEQFF. The CDR3 DNA is TGTGCCAGCAGCTCCAGCGGGAGCTATGAGCAGTTCTTC.

This clonotype was counted ten times or more. V gene TRBV3-1 combines with J gene TRBJ2-2, with TRBD2 matching over 10 bases. This CDR3 is built from 15 residues. Trimming took 2 bases from V and 6 from J; bases not matched to a gene: 3. CDR1 LGHDT and CDR2 YNNKEL come from the germline V gene (reference sequence). The CDR3 DNA follows: TGTGCCAGCAGCCAAAACCTAGCGGGGGCCGGGGAGCTGTTTTTT. Its protein product is CASSQNLAGAGELFF.

V and J are TRBV7-2 and TRBJ1-5, with D hard to call. Deletions cut 2 bases from V and 4 bases from J, with 12 bases between. The length of the CDR3 is 15 residues. The V gene's germline CDR1 is SGHTA and CDR2 FQGNSA. CDR3 in amino acids: CASSLNGVRNQPQHF. CDR3 sequence (DNA): TGTGCCAGCAGCTTAAATGGGGTGCGGAATCAGCCCCAGCATTTT.

The gene calls are TRBV28 and TRBJ2-2, with no clear D. The CDR3 loop spans 12 amino acids. Deletions cut 2 bases from V and 7 bases from J, with 5 bases between. Germline CDR1 reads MDHEN; CDR2 reads SYDVKM. Here the CDR3 reads CASSLGNGELFF. CDR3 nucleotide sequence: TGTGCCAGCAGTTTAGGGAACGGGGAGCTGTTTTTT.

The chain has TRBV5-1 and TRBJ2-2; D is unclear. Trimming removed 4 bases from V and 4 bases from J, with 20 bases in between. From germline, CDR1 is SGHRS and CDR2 YFSETQ. The CDR3 totals 17 residues. In DNA form, the CDR3 reads TGCGCCAGCAGCCCCCAACCCGCAGGATCGGCCACCGGGGAGCTGTTTTTT. This translates into CASSPQPAGSATGELFF.

The sample holds a few counts of this clonotype. The rearrangement uses TRBV7-2 and TRBJ2-1; 10 positions agree with TRBD2. The CDR3 totals 16 residues. Germline CDR1 and CDR2: SGHTA and FQGNSA. V lost 3 bases and J lost 5; bases outside the gene matches: 7. The CDR3 DNA reads as TGTGCCAGCAGCTTCGTAGCGGGAGGACCCAACAATGAGCAGTTCTTC. Its translation: CASSFVAGGPNNEQFF.

This clonotype appeared a few times. This chain connects TRBV6-5 to TRBJ1-2; 7 positions match TRBD1. This CDR3 has 15 amino acids. V lost 0 bases and J lost 4; bases outside the gene matches: 5. Germline values: CDR1 MNHEY, CDR2 SVGAGI. The CDR3 coding sequence is TGTGCCAGCAGTTACTCACGGGACAGCTCCTATGGCTACACCTTC. Translated: CASSYSRDSSYGYTF.

As concerns this clonotype: A read error may be the cause here, since a much bigger clone is one base away. The CDR3 DNA follows: TGCGCCAGAAGCCAAGTTTCAGGGTTCAATGAGCAGTTCTTC. This gives the protein CARSQVSGFNEQFF. The V gene is TRBV4-1, the J gene TRBJ2-1, with D perhaps matching TRBD1 (5 bases). CDR3 length: 14 residues. Germline-derived CDR1 and CDR2 are MGHRA and YSYEKL.

This clonotype showed up just a few times. CDR3 in DNA: TGTGCCAGCAGCTTCGGGGAAGGTGGACATGGCTACACCTTC. It translates to CASSFGEGGHGYTF. This chain connects TRBV7-9 to TRBJ1-2; the D is unclear. V was cut by 3 bases and J by 6 bases, with 14 bases left in between. The CDR3 length is 14 residues. CDR1 SEHNR and CDR2 FQNEAQ come from the germline V gene (reference sequence).

The chain employs TRBV5-1 and TRBJ2-5; 14 nucleotides agree with TRBD2. Germline-derived CDR1 and CDR2 are SGHRS and YFSETQ. V trimming: 3 bases; J trimming: 4 bases; junction bases outside the gene matches: 5. The CDR3 is made up of 16 amino acids. CDR3 residues: CASSSGLAGGRETQYF. CDR3 in DNA: TGCGCCAGCAGCTCCGGACTAGCGGGGGGTAGAGAGACCCAGTACTTC.

This clonotype was counted a few times. The rearrangement joins TRBV6-5 to TRBJ2-1; 10 nucleotides match TRBD1. Germline-derived CDR1 and CDR2 are MNHEY and SVGAGI. The CDR3 sequence is 14 residues long. J gave up 8 bases and V 4 bases, and 5 bases lay outside the gene matches. The CDR3, as DNA: TGTGCCAGCAGTTCGGGACAGGGGTTTCATGAGCAGTTCTTC. Protein: CASSSGQGFHEQFF.

This clonotype has just a few counts. The rearrangement links TRBV3-1 to TRBJ2-7; D perhaps matches TRBD2 (6 bases). V dropped 4 bases and J dropped 4 bases, with 17 bases sitting between them. CDR3 size: 15 residues. The germline gives CDR1 LGHDT, CDR2 YNNKEL (reference sequence). Here the CDR3 reads CASSRFSGEPYEQYF. CDR3 nucleotide sequence: TGTGCCAGCAGCCGCTTTTCGGGGGAACCTTACGAGCAGTACTTC.

This rearrangement joins TRBV20-1 to TRBJ2-3; TRBD2 matches at 9 bases. Trimming at V came to 6 bases and at J to 5 bases, leaving 12 bases not matched to a gene. The CDR3 covers 15 residues. Germline V CDR1 and CDR2: DFQATT, SNEGSKA (reference sequence). CDR3 loop: CSAPNSGTSLDTQYF. The CDR3 coding sequence is TGCAGTGCCCCGAATAGCGGGACTAGCTTAGATACGCAGTATTTT.

This clonotype was seen only a few times. The V and J genes are TRBV10-3 and TRBJ2-3; 8 nucleotides align to TRBD2. The CDR3 loop spans 17 amino acids. Germline CDR1 ENHRY, CDR2 SYGVKD. Trimming removed 1 base from V and 4 bases from J; junction bases left unmatched: 10. The CDR3 loop is CAISEYTQGLVSDTQYF. For the CDR3, the DNA is TGTGCCATCAGTGAGTACACACAGGGACTAGTTTCAGATACGCAGTATTTT.

The gene calls are TRBV7-2 and TRBJ2-7, with 12 nucleotides matching TRBD1. Trimming removed 0 bases from V and 5 bases from J; junction bases left unmatched: 14. This CDR3 spans 19 amino acids. CDR1 and CDR2 (germline): SGHTA, FQGNSA. The CDR3 nucleotides read TGTGCCAGCAGCTTAGCGGTTTACCCGGGACAGGGGGCTCGGGACGAGCAGTACTTC. As protein: CASSLAVYPGQGARDEQYF.

The chain couples TRBV3-1 to TRBJ1-1, with 8 positions matching TRBD1. Per germline, CDR1 LGHDT and CDR2 YNNKEL (reference sequence). CDR3 length: 16 amino acids. V was pared by 1 base and J by 7 bases, with 11 bases of the junction left unmatched. The CDR3, as DNA: TGTGCCAGCAGCCAAGCCAGGGGGCTCTTGGGTGATGAAGCTTTCTTT. Its protein product is CASSQARGLLGDEAFF.